Here is one T cell receptor (beta chain) with its context. The V gene lost 2 bases and the J gene lost 4 bases, with 12 bases spanning the gap. Per the germline V gene, CDR1 is SGHNT and CDR2 is YYREEE (reference sequence). The CDR3 totals 15 residues. Using immunoSEQ multiplex PCR, the repertoire was profiled, and TCRdb retains in-frame clones only, with some absent. The sample records some 200,000 clones, around nine tenths being singletons. This entry comes from a study of cytomegalovirus exposure and HLA in healthy donors. The chain carries TRBV5-4 and TRBJ2-2, with a possible D match to TRBD2 (5 bases). This TCR was sampled from a young man in good health and CMV-seropositive. Sequenced: PBMCs. The CDR3 loop reads CASSFGGSATGELFF. The CDR3 DNA sequence: TGTGCCAGCAGCTTTGGTGGGAGCGCCACCGGGGAGCTGTTTTTT.